The present TCR beta chain was sequenced within a study of CD8 T cells in ankylosing spondylitis. Quantitative 5'-RACE was performed with molecular barcodes, and it yielded the TCR beta libraries. A single record per CDR3 protein comes from TCRdb applying MiXCR to the 5' RACE reads. The data contain approximately 130,000 distinct CDR3 sequences, 7% to 10% of them singletons. Study-level findings and limits: In ankylosing spondylitis patients, matched synovial fluid reportedly showed significant enrichment of disease-linked clones.

This clonotype was counted many times. No antigen is known for it. The CDR3 length is 14 residues. Germline V gives CDR1 SEHNR, CDR2 FQNEAQ (reference sequence). The V end was cut by 4 bases, the J end by 4 bases, with 13 bases between. The origin of this receptor is a male donor with ankylosing spondylitis or in good health (not recorded which). Sequenced sample: blood, either unsorted or a sorted T cell fraction (not recorded which). The rearrangement links TRBV7-9 to TRBJ1-1; perhaps TRBD1 as D (5 bases). CDR3 loop: CASSSSRQSTEAFF. DNA of the CDR3: TGTGCCAGCAGCTCCAGCCGACAGAGCACTGAAGCTTTCTTT.